This TCR beta chain was sequenced during a study of follicular helper T cells after annual influenza vaccination. Time point indicated: 2015-2016 season, pre-vaccination. Details on this clone: Its antigen is undetermined.

Method: immunoSEQ multiplex PCR; TCRdb's copy keeps in-frame clones and lacks some. The sample lists 9,400 or so clones, roughly 80% occurring once. This CDR3 spans 15 amino acids. The germline gives CDR1 MNHNS, CDR2 SASEGT. V was shortened by 0 bases and J by 5 bases, with 10 bases between the two germline ends. Findings of the study overall: Plasmablast frequency change correlated with clonality change in ICOS+CD38+ cTfh. Day 7 ICOS+CD38+ clones were most often found later in ICOS-CD38- cTfh cells.

The source was CXCR5+ CD38- circulating T follicular helper cells from blood, collected on the day of influenza vaccination. Subset here: circulating Tfh, non-naive CD4+CXCR5+PD-1+ (ICOS+CD38+ or ICOS-CD38-). The chain couples TRBV6-1 to TRBJ2-2, with unresolved D. The clonotype was recovered from an adult who received the influenza vaccine. CDR3 nucleotides: TGTGCCAGCAGTGAAGCGAGAGCAGTTACCGGGGAGCTGTTTTTT. It encodes CASSEARAVTGELFF.